This paragraph covers one T cell receptor beta chain sequence. Its antigen is not yet known. No qualities accompany the bases; no much larger clone lies one base away. This entry is derived from a study of graft-versus-host responses after intestinal transplantation (dated by TCRdb to the early 2020s). Context from the whole study: Recipients received multivisceral, liver-intestinal, or isolated intestinal transplants. A cohort of 20 to 25 intestinal transplant recipients, including one retransplant, was enrolled, and 3 patients lacking pretransplant specimens were excluded. Rather than going through the commercial service, samples from a few later patients were sequenced in-house on an Illumina MiSeq and processed with MiXCR. Every recipient was given anti-thymocyte globulin induction, followed by around three years of maintenance tacrolimus and steroids. Alloreactive clones were identified by sequencing pre-transplant mixed lymphocyte reaction products and comparing them with unstimulated pre-transplant donor and recipient T cells. Donor T cell macrochimerism was defined as a peak of at least 4% donor T cells among recipient peripheral blood mononuclear cells. Graft-versus-host and host-versus-graft alloreactive T cell clones were tracked in the graft, circulation and bone marrow after intestinal transplantation using bulk TCR-beta CDR3 sequencing. Broader findings and caveats from the paper: In the allografts of patients with donor T cell macrochimerism, GvH to HvG T cell clonal ratios were high. GvH clones were found in recipient bone marrow, and some of the GvH clones appeared earlier in ileal mucosa or blood, which is consistent with an intestinal mucosal origin. Early after transplant, peak levels of circulating GvH clones were found to be associated with declines in HvG clones. The conclusions were limited by the relatively low number and heterogeneity of the intestinal transplant patients.

In the germline V gene, CDR1 corresponds to MGHRA and CDR2 to YSYEKL. The CDR3, cysteine through phenylalanine, is 15 amino acids long. The CDR3 DNA has 45 bases and is translated from base 1. V lost 0 bases and J lost 5 bases, and the count of bases not matched to a germline gene is 5. Explained via the paper, the time point label denotes: cells obtained before transplantation from donor or recipient. CD3+CD4+ and CD3+CD8+ populations were FACS-sorted from unstimulated pre-transplant donor and recipient cells taken from spleen or lymph nodes. Receptors were amplified or captured by the immunoSEQ multiplex PCR assay. For most patients, genomic DNA was isolated using the Qiagen DNeasy Blood and Tissue Kit and was shipped frozen to Adaptive Biotechnologies for TCR sequencing. For most patients, high-throughput TCR-beta CDR3 sequencing of genomic DNA was performed by Adaptive Biotechnologies. In the paper's pipeline: Adaptive's ImmunoSEQ software was the source of the TCR sequencing data for fewer than 20 patients, while a few other patients were processed with MiXCR and VDJtools. To correct CD4 versus CD8 sorting errors, any sequence found in both subsets at a frequency ratio below 5:1 was removed. CDR3 nucleotide sequences shared between donor and recipient were removed because their origin could not be assigned. At least 2-fold expansion over unstimulated cells and a minimum CFSE-low frequency of 0.002% (template counts) or 0.001% (read counts) were required for clones to be classified as alloreactive. Mappable clones were those detected in sequenced pre-transplant spleen, lymph node, or MLR CFSE-low populations of the donor or recipient. Cumulative frequency of alloreactive clones was calculated as a percentage of all sequences weighted by copy number. The table was pulled from immuneACCESS by TCRdb, which kept in-frame rearrangements only. Such tables lose some clones; where checked, under half of the loss comes from unresolved V genes, and the rest has no known cause. From that table come the V and J calls and clone size; the DNA was used to work out D and trimming. The sample table records approximately 75,000 clones; around 89% of these occur just once. Less than 5% of the sample is in the top ten clones.

The source of this sequence is a human donor who was the organ donor for an intestinal transplant. The chain is encoded by TRBV4-1 joined to TRBJ2-3, with 7 junctional bases fitting TRBD2. The source material was unstimulated CD8+ T cells sorted from spleen or lymph node cells, sampled before transplant. The CDR3 has the sequence CASSQERLAGDTQYF. The DNA sequence is given as TGCGCCAGCAGCCAAGAAAGACTAGCAGGAGATACGCAGTATTTT.